Presented here are 12 T cell receptor beta chains from one specimen sequenced in a study of blood T cell repertoires in COVID-19. Assay: immunoSEQ multiplex PCR; the TCRdb copy retains only in-frame clones and omits some. Among over 85,000 clones listed, about 89% were seen once. The sample consisted of peripheral blood. The receptors come from a human donor in a cohort sampled during active COVID-19.

This chain joins TRBV7-9 and TRBJ1-1; 8 bases align to TRBD1. CDR1 is SEHNR, CDR2 FQNEAQ, per germline (reference sequence). V lost 2 bases to trimming and J lost 1 base; unmatched junction nucleotides: 3. The CDR3 runs to 15 residues. CDR3 protein: CASSLNGQGNTEAFF. The CDR3, as DNA: TGTGCCAGCAGCTTAAACGGACAGGGGAACACTGAAGCTTTCTTT.

The V and J genes are TRBV2 and TRBJ1-5, with a tentative D call TRBD1 (5 bases). V shed 8 bases and J shed 1 base, with 9 bases lying between them. Germline lookup yields CDR1 SNHLY and CDR2 FYNNEI. CDR3 length equals 13 residues. CDR3 DNA sequence: TGTGCCAGCCAGGGTGAAAGCAATCAGCCCCAGCATTTT. As protein: CASQGESNQPQHF.

The chain recombines TRBV27 with TRBJ2-1; 7 nucleotides match TRBD2. Germline V CDR1 and CDR2: MNHEY, SMNVEV (reference sequence). The CDR3 covers 16 residues. J lost 2 bases, V lost 6 bases, and 10 bases had no gene match. Here the CDR3 DNA reads TGTGCCAGCAGCCGTGGTGGCGGGAGTACCTACAATGAGCAGTTCTTC. Translation gives CASSRGGGSTYNEQFF.

This clone was detected once. The chain employs TRBV3-1 (or the pseudogene TRBV3-2) and TRBJ2-4, with TRBD2 matching over 7 bases. The CDR3 contains 15 residues. Germline V gene data show CDR1 as LGHDT and CDR2 as YNNKEL (reference sequence). V was pared by 1 base and J by 6 bases, with 6 bases of the junction left unmatched. The CDR3 region has the DNA TGTGCCAGCAGCCAAGGGGAGGGCACGGGAAACATTCAGTACTTC. Translation gives CASSQGEGTGNIQYF.

This rearrangement joins TRBV10-3 to TRBJ2-3; 8 bases map to TRBD2. V lost 8 bases, J lost 1 base, and 17 bases stayed unmatched. CDR3 length equals 18 residues. CDR1 and CDR2 from the germline V gene are ENHRY and SYGVKD. The DNA of the CDR3 is TGTGCCATCCGAGGAGGGGCGGGAGGCCCACGGGGCACAGATACGCAGTATTTT. Encoded protein: CAIRGGAGGPRGTDTQYF.

The chain couples TRBV5-4 to TRBJ2-2, with 10 bases fitting TRBD2. The J segment lost 8 bases and the V segment lost 3 bases, leaving 13 bases of the junction unmatched. In germline, CDR1 is SGHNT, CDR2 YYREEE (reference sequence). The CDR3 is 17 residues long. The CDR3 spells CASSSKRGTSGKGELFF. CDR3 DNA: TGTGCCAGCAGCTCGAAAAGGGGAACTAGCGGGAAAGGGGAGCTGTTTTTT. Based on the CDR3 plus reference TRBV5-4 and TRBJ2-2, the full variable domain is ETGVTQSPTHLIKTRGQQVTLRCSSQSGHNTVSWYQQALGQGPQFIFQYYREEENGRGNFPPRFSGLQFPNYSSELNVNALELDDSALYLCASSSKRGTSGKGELFFGEGSRLTVL.

The genes are TRBV3-1 (or the pseudogene TRBV3-2) and TRBJ1-3; D gene uncertain. This CDR3 contains 17 residues. The V end lost 0 bases, the J end lost 0 bases, and 12 bases lay between the germline ends. The V gene's germline CDR1 is LGHDT and CDR2 YNNKEL (reference sequence). The CDR3 DNA reads as TGTGCCAGCAGCCAAGATGGGCCGGTAAACTCTGGAAACACCATATATTTT. Protein: CASSQDGPVNSGNTIYF.

The chain uses TRBV23-1 and TRBJ1-2; 8 bases line up with TRBD1. TRBV23-1 is treated as an ORF (open reading frame) with a function not yet certain. The CDR3 spans 12 residues. V shed 7 bases, J shed 8 bases, and the junction held 6 bases outside the gene matches. CDR3 in DNA: TGCGCCAGCACCCAGGGGGCTGGAGGCTACACCTTC. Amino acid sequence: CASTQGAGGYTF.

The rearrangement joins TRBV6-5 to TRBJ1-5; 7 bases are a match to TRBD1. This CDR3 is 15 amino acids long. The germline gives CDR1 MNHEY, CDR2 SVGAGI. The ends lost 7 bases at V and 5 bases at J; junction bases unmatched: 11. The CDR3 sequence is CASKGAVTLDQPQHF. Here the CDR3 DNA reads TGTGCCAGCAAGGGGGCCGTGACACTAGATCAGCCCCAGCATTTT.

This chain joins TRBV7-2 and TRBJ1-6; maybe TRBD1 (6 bases). The CDR3 length is 14 residues. CDR1 and CDR2 (germline): SGHTA, FQGNSA. V was shortened by 1 base and J by 17 bases, with 18 bases between the two germline ends. CDR3 nucleotide sequence: TGTGCCAGCAGCTTAGATTGGGGGGGCCAGTCCTTCCACTTT. Residues: CASSLDWGGQSFHF.

This chain uses TRBV28 with TRBJ2-5; the match to TRBD2 covers 12 bases. V dropped 5 bases and J dropped 3; count of bases not matched to a gene: 4. The CDR3 is made up of 15 amino acids. Germline V lookup: CDR1 MDHEN, CDR2 SYDVKM. DNA for the CDR3: TGTGCCAGCAGTCCTGGACTAGCGGGGAAAGAGACCCAGTACTTC. This encodes CASSPGLAGKETQYF.

This chain links TRBV5-1 with TRBJ2-5; a weak D match, TRBD2 (7 bases). The germline V gene encodes CDR1 SGHRS and CDR2 YFSETQ. This CDR3 region has 15 residues. V dropped 3 bases and J dropped 4 bases, with 16 bases sitting between them. The CDR3 spells CASSSLRGGRETQYF. The CDR3 DNA sequence: TGCGCCAGCAGCTCCCTGAGGGGGGGGAGAGAGACCCAGTACTTC.